This T cell receptor beta chain came from a study of blood T cell repertoires in COVID-19. The overall study: The United States, Italy and Spain supplied acute and convalescent COVID-19 samples.

Germline CDR1 reads MNHEY; CDR2 reads SMNVEV (reference sequence). The CDR3 is made up of 16 amino acids. Between the trimmed V and J ends, which lost 5 bases and 3 bases, there was a span of 19 bases. This clone was found once. This table comes from immunoSEQ multiplex PCR, and its TCRdb copy is limited to in-frame clones, with some not included. The data contain roughly 100,000 clones, 75% to 90% of them singletons. This rearrangement joins TRBV27 to TRBJ1-1; weak D call: TRBD1 (5 bases). The sequencing input was peripheral blood. The sequence was collected from a human donor in a cohort sampled during active COVID-19. DNA for the CDR3: TGTGCCAGCAGTACCCCTTTTGCGGGGGAGGACACTGAAGCTTTCTTT. Encoded protein: CASSTPFAGEDTEAFF.